This TCR beta chain originates from a study of control samples from healthy donors and cancer patients. Assay: immunoSEQ multiplex PCR; the TCRdb copy retains only in-frame clones and omits some. The data show some 130,000 clones, less than 90% seen once. The CDR3 is 16 residues long. CDR1 and CDR2 (germline): LNHDA, SQIVND (reference sequence). Unmatched junction bases numbered 10, after V lost 3 bases and J lost 8 bases. Input material: blood. The receptor was isolated from a woman aged 30 to 39 in good health. V and J are TRBV19 and TRBJ1-6; 7 bases are a match to TRBD1. CDR3 in DNA: TGTGCCAGTAGTATTCAGGGGGGCAGCGGATATTCACCCCTCCACTTT. This codes for CASSIQGGSGYSPLHF.